One and the same sample provided the 15 T cell receptor beta chains below, sequenced in a study of graft-versus-host responses after intestinal transplantation. Profiled with immunoSEQ multiplex PCR; TCRdb holds only in-frame clones, not every one. The sample records some 120,000 clones, over 75% being singletons. Their cognate antigens are unknown. The input for sequencing was unstimulated CD4+ T cells sorted from spleen or lymph node cells, taken before intestinal transplant. These receptors all stem from a human donor who received an intestinal transplant.

This clone was seen a few times. The rearrangement uses TRBV5-4 and TRBJ1-2; TRBD1 matches 8 bases. Per the germline V gene, CDR1 is SGHNT and CDR2 is YYREEE (reference sequence). V trimming: 0 bases; J trimming: 4 bases; junction bases outside the gene matches: 2. The CDR3 length is 14 residues. The CDR3 DNA reads as TGTGCCAGCAGCTTGGATGGGACAGGCTATGGCTACACCTTC. It yields the protein CASSLDGTGYGYTF. Looking up the rest from reference TRBV5-4 and TRBJ1-2 gives the full variable domain: ETGVTQSPTHLIKTRGQQVTLRCSSQSGHNTVSWYQQALGQGPQFIFQYYREEENGRGNFPPRFSGLQFPNYSSELNVNALELDDSALYLCASSLDGTGYGYTFGSGTRLTVV.

Here the CDR3 DNA reads TGCAGCGTAACTCAACTAGCGGGGGGCCTTAGCACAGATACGCAGTATTTT. This codes for CSVTQLAGGLSTDTQYF. The V and J genes are TRBV29-1 and TRBJ2-3, with 12 bases fitting TRBD2. CDR1 and CDR2 (germline): SQVTM, ANQGSEA. V trimming: 6 bases; J trimming: 0 bases; junction bases outside the gene matches: 10. This CDR3 is built from 17 residues.

This clone was counted only a few times. The chain has TRBV5-6 and TRBJ1-2, with D possibly being TRBD1 (6 bases). Deletions cut 2 bases from V and 4 bases from J, with 12 bases between. This CDR3 is built from 14 residues. The V gene's germline CDR1 is SGHDT and CDR2 YYEEEE. CDR3 in amino acids: CASSLVQGSYGYTF. CDR3 nucleotides: TGTGCCAGCAGCTTAGTGCAGGGGAGCTATGGCTACACCTTC.

The J gene is TRBJ1-5, the V gene TRBV30, with a weak D call TRBD1 (6 bases). The CDR3 is 15 residues long. Germline CDR1 reads GTSNPN; CDR2 reads SVGIG (reference sequence). Trimming stripped 0 bases from V and 4 bases from J, with 13 bases between. The CDR3 protein is CAWSVGGRRNQPQHF. CDR3 nucleotides: TGTGCCTGGAGTGTAGGGGGACGGCGAAATCAGCCCCAGCATTTT.

This clone was detected only once. The chain carries TRBV5-1 and TRBJ2-7, with D tentatively TRBD1 (5 bases). Looked up from germline, CDR1 is SGHRS and CDR2 is YFSETQ. V was shortened by 0 bases and J by 6 bases, with 10 bases between the two germline ends. This CDR3 spans 13 amino acids. In nucleotides, the CDR3 is TGCGCCAGCAGCTTGGCCGTAGGGGCCGAGCAGTACTTC. It yields the protein CASSLAVGAEQYF.

V usage is TRBV30 and J usage is TRBJ1-1; D is uncertain. The germline V and J ends were trimmed by 8 bases and 0 bases, with 13 bases remaining between them. Germline CDR1 GTSNPN, CDR2 SVGIG (reference sequence). This CDR3 is built from 13 residues. CDR3 sequence reads: CAAARSLNTEAFF. CDR3 in DNA: TGTGCCGCGGCGAGATCGTTGAACACTGAAGCTTTCTTT.

The V call is TRBV15, the J call TRBJ2-3, with D possibly matching TRBD2 (6 bases). This CDR3 region has 15 residues. The V end lost 1 base, the J end lost 3 bases, and 11 bases lay between the germline ends. The germline V gene encodes CDR1 LNHNV and CDR2 YYDKDF (reference sequence). The CDR3 is CATSRATSGTDTQYF. The CDR3 coding sequence is TGTGCCACCAGCAGAGCGACTAGTGGGACAGATACGCAGTATTTT.

The chain employs TRBV6-6 and TRBJ2-1, with 7 bases lining up with TRBD1. This CDR3 comprises 11 residues. CDR1 is MNHNY and CDR2 is SVGAGI in the germline V gene (reference sequence). V was pared by 5 bases and J by 9 bases, with 1 base of the junction left unmatched. In DNA, the CDR3 is TGTGCCAGCAGTAACAGGGGTGAGCAGTTCTTC. Residues: CASSNRGEQFF.

This clone was counted a single time. The V gene is TRBV7-9, the J gene TRBJ2-1; D may be TRBD2 (5 bases). Germline V gene sequence: CDR1 SEHNR, CDR2 FQNEAQ (reference sequence). This CDR3 region has 13 residues. With 5 bases removed from V and 6 bases from J, the gap between germline ends came to 11 bases. CDR3 coding DNA: TGTGCCAGCAGCCCTAGCAAGTCCAATGAGCAGTTCTTC. It codes for CASSPSKSNEQFF.

J is TRBJ2-1 and V is TRBV5-1, with TRBD2 matching 8 bases. This CDR3 is 17 amino acids long. Germline V lookup: CDR1 SGHRS, CDR2 YFSETQ. V was pared by 10 bases and J by 1 base, with 16 bases of the junction left unmatched. CDR3 sequence reads: CAGSKGPSGSSYNEQFF. For the CDR3, the DNA is TGCGCCGGCTCCAAGGGCCCTAGCGGGTCTTCCTACAATGAGCAGTTCTTC.

Only one count was recorded for this clone. This chain joins TRBV28 and TRBJ2-7; TRBD2 aligns across 11 bases. Germline CDR1 MDHEN, CDR2 SYDVKM. V trimming: 6 bases; J trimming: 1 base; junction bases outside the gene matches: 5. The CDR3 spans 15 residues. In DNA, the CDR3 is TGTGCCAGCAGGAATCTAGCGGGAGGTTCCTACGAGCAGTACTTC. This sequence encodes CASRNLAGGSYEQYF.

The chain has TRBV19 and TRBJ1-2; D gene uncertain. Germline CDR1 reads LNHDA; CDR2 reads SQIVND (reference sequence). V lost 2 bases and J lost 3, with 7 bases in between. The CDR3 has 13 residues. CDR3 bases: TGTGCCAGTAGTATAAGTCGGTACTATGGCTACACCTTC. Protein sequence: CASSISRYYGYTF. The full variable domain, its missing parts supplied by reference TRBV19 and TRBJ1-2, is DGGITQSPKYLFRKEGQNVTLSCEQNLNHDAMYWYRQDPGQGLRLIYYSQIVNDFQKGDIAEGYSVSREKKESFPLTVTSAQKNPTAFYLCASSISRYYGYTFGSGTRLTVV.

The chain carries TRBV5-1 and TRBJ2-1; 13 bases match TRBD2. V dropped 4 bases and J dropped 3; count of bases not matched to a gene: 7. This CDR3 has 17 amino acids. Germline loops: CDR1 SGHRS, CDR2 YFSETQ. CDR3 in amino acids: CASSPGLAGDIYNEQFF. The CDR3 coding sequence is TGCGCCAGCAGCCCTGGACTAGCGGGAGATATCTACAATGAGCAGTTCTTC.

The chain uses TRBV28 and TRBJ1-4, with 7 bases aligning to TRBD1. CDR1 MDHEN and CDR2 SYDVKM come from the germline V gene. CDR3 length: 13 residues. With V trimmed by 4 bases and J by 7 bases, 3 bases remained unmatched. In DNA form, the CDR3 reads TGTGCCAGCAGTTCGGGACAGCCTGAAAAACTGTTTTTT. Protein: CASSSGQPEKLFF.

The chain has TRBV6-1 and TRBJ1-3; 7 positions match TRBD1. V lost 2 bases, J lost 6 bases, and 7 bases stayed unmatched. This CDR3 is built from 15 residues. CDR1 and CDR2 (germline): MNHNS, SASEGT. The CDR3 DNA reads TGTGCCAGCAGTGAACGACAGGGTGGGTCAAACACCATATATTTT. This codes for CASSERQGGSNTIYF.